Below are 20 T cell receptor beta chains sequenced from a single sample in a study of T-cell memory formation after mild COVID-19. TCRdb analysed the 5' RACE reads with MiXCR anew, one entry per CDR3 protein. Of 380,000 or so distinct CDR3 sequences listed, roughly 13% are singletons. The source material was PBMCs or a T cell subset sorted from them (not recorded which). The receptors shown here come from a man aged 18 to 29 who had mild COVID-19 (a few samples of this study predate the infection). Cell type and time point are not known.

This clonotype has ten or more counts. The chain carries TRBV4-3 and TRBJ2-1; D unresolved. The CDR3 covers 14 residues. Trimming pared 0 bases from V and 8 bases from J, leaving 11 bases between. The V gene's germline CDR1 is LGHNA and CDR2 YSLEER. The CDR3 DNA is TGCGCCAGCAGCCAAGATATGGATATGGATGAGCAGTTCTTC. Translated, it gives CASSQDMDMDEQFF.

This clonotype has only a few counts. The J gene is TRBJ2-3, the V gene TRBV7-9; the D gene could be TRBD1 or TRBD2 (5 bases each). The germline V gene encodes CDR1 SEHNR and CDR2 FQNEAQ (reference sequence). The V end was cut by 5 bases, the J end by 2 bases, with 14 bases between. This CDR3 contains 15 residues. The DNA of the CDR3 is TGTGCCAGCAGCACCTGGGACGAAATCACAGATACGCAGTATTTT. Residues: CASSTWDEITDTQYF.

The V and J genes are TRBV4-2 and TRBJ1-6, with 8 bases aligning to TRBD1. The CDR3 is made up of 15 amino acids. V gave up 3 bases and J gave up 8 bases; unmatched junction bases: 6. CDR1 is LGHNA and CDR2 is YNFKEQ in the germline V gene. CDR3: CASSHYQGADSPLHF. CDR3 bases: TGTGCCAGCAGCCATTACCAGGGGGCGGATTCACCCCTCCACTTT.

There are a few counts of this clonotype. In nucleotides, the CDR3 is TGCAGTGCTAGAGTCCAGGTGGGAGGCTACACCTTC. Protein product: CSARVQVGGYTF. This chain links TRBV20-1 with TRBJ1-2; D is unclear. Between the trimmed V and J ends, which lost 1 base and 8 bases, there was a span of 11 bases. Germline CDR1 is DFQATT and CDR2 is SNEGSKA (reference sequence). This CDR3 has 12 amino acids.

This clonotype was seen only a few times. V gene TRBV10-3 combines with J gene TRBJ2-6; D is possibly TRBD1 (6 bases). The CDR3 is 18 residues long. V gave up 4 bases and J gave up 0 bases, with 16 bases separating them. The germline gives CDR1 ENHRY, CDR2 SYGVKD. CDR3 amino acids: CAISGGPTGSSGANVLTF. The CDR3 DNA follows: TGTGCCATCAGTGGGGGGCCGACAGGTAGCTCTGGGGCCAACGTCCTGACTTTC.

This chain links TRBV20-1 with TRBJ1-4; a weak D match, TRBD1 (6 bases). CDR1 is DFQATT and CDR2 is SNEGSKA in the germline V gene (reference sequence). V dropped 6 bases and J dropped 4 bases, with 18 bases sitting between them. CDR3 size: 15 residues. This CDR3 reads CSATDRPTVNEKLFF. Written as DNA, the CDR3 is TGCAGTGCCACCGACAGGCCGACTGTTAATGAAAAACTGTTTTTT.

V is TRBV7-2 and J is TRBJ1-2, with 7 bases matching TRBD1. With 1 base clipped from V and 5 bases from J, the junction kept 4 bases outside the gene matches. This CDR3 has 14 residues. CDR1 is SGHTA, CDR2 FQGNSA, per germline. The CDR3 DNA reads as TGTGCCAGCAGCTTAGATTACAGGGGATATGGCTACACCTTC. Protein product: CASSLDYRGYGYTF.

This clonotype is medium-sized (0.01 to 0.1%) within its sample. The rearrangement links TRBV4-2 to TRBJ2-3, with 8 bases fitting TRBD2. Germline loops: CDR1 LGHNA, CDR2 YNFKEQ. V was pared by 0 bases and J by 1 base, with 3 bases of the junction left unmatched. The CDR3 has 16 amino acids. As DNA, the CDR3 is TGTGCCAGCAGCCAAGATCGAGCGGGGGGCACAGATACGCAGTATTTT. Residues: CASSQDRAGGTDTQYF.

This clonotype was counted at least ten times. The V gene is TRBV6-5, the J gene TRBJ1-5; unclear D gene. The V gene's germline CDR1 is MNHEY and CDR2 SVGAGI. The length of the CDR3 is 16 residues. Trimming took off 2 bases at V and 2 bases at J, with 13 bases between the two ends. The CDR3 coding sequence is TGTGCCAGCAGTTACCGTAAGGGTTGGGGCAATCAGCCCCAGCATTTT. Translation gives CASSYRKGWGNQPQHF.

This clonotype was picked up a small number of times. The V gene is TRBV7-9, the J gene TRBJ1-2; TRBD1 might be the D (5 bases). The germline V and J ends were trimmed by 5 bases and 0 bases, with 10 bases remaining between them. CDR3 size: 14 residues. CDR1 SEHNR and CDR2 FQNEAQ come from the germline V gene (reference sequence). DNA for the CDR3: TGTGCCAGCAGCACGGGGCCCACTAACTATGGCTACACCTTC. This encodes CASSTGPTNYGYTF.

This clonotype was counted between two and nine times. Mismatch with germline at one junction end may stem from a read error. The CDR3 nucleotides are TGTGCCAGCAGCTTAGTGTCTAACTATGGCTACACCTTC. Protein: CASSLVSNYGYTF. This chain connects TRBV5-1 to TRBJ1-2; D ambiguous. The CDR3 totals 13 residues. CDR1 and CDR2 from the germline V gene are SGHRS and YFSETQ.

In its sample, this clonotype was seen a few times. The chain has TRBV20-1 and TRBJ2-2, with D uncertain. The CDR3 sequence is 17 residues long. Trimming stripped 3 bases from V and 0 bases from J, with 17 bases between. Per germline, CDR1 DFQATT and CDR2 SNEGSKA (reference sequence). CDR3 nucleotide sequence: TGCAGTGCTAGTCTACCCTTAGGGCGCTCGAACACCGGGGAGCTGTTTTTT. Translated, it gives CSASLPLGRSNTGELFF.

The chain uses TRBV10-3 and TRBJ1-3; 10 positions agree with TRBD1. Germline V gene lookup returns CDR1 ENHRY and CDR2 SYGVKD. The CDR3 has 15 residues. Unmatched junction bases numbered 4, after V lost 8 bases and J lost 0 bases. The CDR3 protein is CAILGTGDSGNTIYF. CDR3 nucleotides: TGTGCCATCTTAGGGACAGGGGACTCTGGAAACACCATATATTTT.

The chain employs TRBV27 and TRBJ1-2; 7 bases line up with TRBD1. The ends lost 0 bases at V and 4 bases at J; junction bases unmatched: 5. The CDR3 has 15 residues. Per the germline V gene, CDR1 is MNHEY and CDR2 is SMNVEV (reference sequence). CDR3 DNA sequence: TGTGCCAGCAGTTTATCGACAGGGAGTTTCTATGGCTACACCTTC. As protein: CASSLSTGSFYGYTF.

This clonotype was picked up many times. The J gene is TRBJ2-5, the V gene TRBV7-9, with a weak D call TRBD1 (6 bases). Looked up from germline, CDR1 is SEHNR and CDR2 is FQNEAQ (reference sequence). The CDR3 spans 12 residues. Trimming cost V 5 bases and J 4 bases, with 8 bases left between them. Here the CDR3 reads CASSPQGETQYF. The DNA for the CDR3 is TGTGCCAGCAGCCCACAGGGAGAGACCCAGTACTTC. Full variable domain (outside the CDR3, taken from reference TRBV7-9 and TRBJ2-5): DTGVSQNPRHKITKRGQNVTFRCDPISEHNRLYWYRQTLGQGPEFLTYFQNEAQLEKSRLLSDRFSAERPKGSFSTLEIQRTEQGDSAMYLCASSPQGETQYFGPGTRLLVL.

The table lists this clonotype with a few counts. The chain joins TRBV6-2 or TRBV6-3 to TRBJ2-1; 9 nucleotides line up with TRBD2. This CDR3 comprises 12 residues. Germline CDR1 is MNHEY and CDR2 is SVGEGT. The trim removed 5 bases at V and 12 bases at J, leaving 5 bases unmatched. CDR3 DNA sequence: TGTGCCAGCAGTCGAATTAGCGGGGGGCAGTTCTTC. It encodes CASSRISGGQFF.

This chain links TRBV28 with TRBJ2-5; 10 nucleotides agree with TRBD2. This CDR3 is built from 15 residues. After removal of 3 bases from V and 3 bases from J, the junction contained 4 bases not matched to a gene. CDR1 and CDR2 (germline): MDHEN, SYDVKM. CDR3 sequence reads: CASSFWGTSEETQYF. CDR3 bases: TGTGCCAGCAGTTTTTGGGGGACTAGCGAAGAGACCCAGTACTTC.

This rearrangement joins TRBV15 to TRBJ2-7; TRBD1 agrees at 8 bases. The CDR3 totals 13 residues. Germline V lookup: CDR1 LNHNV, CDR2 YYDKDF (reference sequence). V lost 2 bases to trimming and J lost 4 bases; unmatched junction nucleotides: 1. Written as DNA, the CDR3 is TGTGCCACCAGCAGAACAGGGGGGTACGAGCAGTACGTC. Protein product: CATSRTGGYEQYV.

This chain joins TRBV18 and TRBJ1-2; D remains unclear. Per germline, CDR1 KGHSH and CDR2 LQKENI. This CDR3 is built from 15 residues. V was trimmed by 3 bases and J by 1 base, leaving 12 bases between them. CDR3 protein: CASSPPGNLNYGYTF. For the CDR3, the DNA is TGTGCCAGCTCACCGCCCGGGAACCTTAACTATGGCTACACCTTC.

V gene TRBV6-1 combines with J gene TRBJ2-5; 7 bases agree with TRBD1. Germline trimming cut 0 bases from V and 5 bases from J; bases unmatched to any gene: 15. Germline CDR1 and CDR2: MNHNS and SASEGT. This CDR3 comprises 18 residues. The CDR3 sequence is CASSEALVAFSQGETQYF. CDR3 sequence (DNA): TGTGCCAGCAGTGAAGCTTTGGTAGCGTTCTCACAGGGGGAGACCCAGTACTTC.